This T cell receptor (beta chain) is from a study of preoperative IRX-2 immunotherapy in early breast cancer. Looked up from germline, CDR1 is SGHVS and CDR2 is FQNEAQ. The V gene lost 6 bases and the J gene lost 0 bases, with 6 bases spanning the gap. This CDR3 has 13 residues. Produced via immunoSEQ multiplex PCR; TCRdb's table is partial and in-frame only. The table lists around 35,000 clones, over 90% of them singletons. The treatment was: preoperative locoregional IRX-2 cytokine immunotherapy. Preoperative locoregional IRX-2 cytokine immunotherapy was tested in the phase Ib source study. Sampling took place from a patient treated with IRX-2 immunotherapy. This chain links TRBV7-8 with TRBJ1-5; no firm D call. The receptor's source is a human donor with breast cancer. CDR3 protein: CASSPNSNQPQHF. Here the CDR3 DNA reads TGTGCCAGCAGTCCCAATAGCAATCAGCCCCAGCATTTT.